This T cell receptor (beta chain) is drawn from a study of PD-L1 blockade in urothelial cancer. Study-level information: Analyses used blood from 3 weeks (second dose) and 6 weeks after treatment start. General study results and limits: When pretreatment blood TCR clonality was below the median, it predicted better survival. Patients who had durable benefit saw their tumor-associated blood clones expand more at 3 weeks.

Here immunoSEQ multiplex PCR was the method, and the copy in TCRdb shows in-frame clones only, minus some. Among 55,000 or so clones listed, approximately 80% were seen once. V shed 3 bases and J shed 2 bases, with 11 bases lying between them. This CDR3 comprises 15 residues. Germline values: CDR1 MDHEN, CDR2 SYDVKM. Concerning this clone: Antigen: not known.

This clonotype originated in a man in his forties with urothelial cancer. The rearrangement joins TRBV28 to TRBJ1-5, with a possible D match to TRBD1 (6 bases). This material consisted of PBMCs, taken around atezolizumab (anti-PD-L1) treatment. CDR3 nucleotides: TGTGCCAGCAGTTTTTCCAGGGGAGGCAATCAGCCCCAGCATTTT. As protein: CASSFSRGGNQPQHF. Based on the CDR3 plus reference TRBV28 and TRBJ1-5, the full variable domain is DVKVTQSSRYLVKRTGEKVFLECVQDMDHENMFWYRQDPGLGLRLIYFSYDVKMKEKGDIPEGYSVSREKKERFSLILESASTNQTSMYLCASSFSRGGNQPQHFGDGTRLSIL.